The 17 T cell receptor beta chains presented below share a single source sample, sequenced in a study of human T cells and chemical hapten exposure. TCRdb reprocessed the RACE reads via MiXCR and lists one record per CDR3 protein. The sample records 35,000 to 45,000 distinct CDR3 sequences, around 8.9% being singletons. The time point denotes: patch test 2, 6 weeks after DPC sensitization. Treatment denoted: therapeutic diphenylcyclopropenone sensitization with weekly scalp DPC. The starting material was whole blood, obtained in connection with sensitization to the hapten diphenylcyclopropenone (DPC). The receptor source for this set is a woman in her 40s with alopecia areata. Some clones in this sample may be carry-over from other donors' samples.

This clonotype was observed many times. The CDR3 loop reads CASSQDLGRVEQYF. CDR3 nucleotides: TGTGCCAGCAGCCAAGATCTAGGACGGGTCGAGCAGTACTTC. The chain joins TRBV3-1 to TRBJ2-7; unclear D gene. This CDR3 contains 14 residues. Per germline, CDR1 LGHDT and CDR2 YNNKEL (reference sequence). V gave up 0 bases and J gave up 6 bases, with 12 bases separating them.

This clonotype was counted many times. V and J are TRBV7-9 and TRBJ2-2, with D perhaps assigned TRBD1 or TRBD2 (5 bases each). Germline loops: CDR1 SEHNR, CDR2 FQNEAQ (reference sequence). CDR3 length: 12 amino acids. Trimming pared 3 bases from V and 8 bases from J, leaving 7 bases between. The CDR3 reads CASSFGAGELFF. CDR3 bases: TGTGCCAGCAGCTTCGGGGCAGGGGAGCTGTTTTTT.

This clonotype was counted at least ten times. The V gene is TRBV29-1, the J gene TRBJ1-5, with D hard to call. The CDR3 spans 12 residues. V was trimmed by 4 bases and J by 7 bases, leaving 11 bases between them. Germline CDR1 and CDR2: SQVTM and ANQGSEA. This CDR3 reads CSVAEGWQPQHF. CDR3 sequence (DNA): TGCAGCGTTGCTGAGGGATGGCAGCCCCAGCATTTT.

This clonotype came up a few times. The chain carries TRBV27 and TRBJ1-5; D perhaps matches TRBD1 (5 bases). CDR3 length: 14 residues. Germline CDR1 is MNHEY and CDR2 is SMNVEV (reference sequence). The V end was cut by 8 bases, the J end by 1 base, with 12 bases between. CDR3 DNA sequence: TGTGCCAGCGGTGGGGGAGGAAGCAATCAGCCCCAGCATTTT. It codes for CASGGGGSNQPQHF.

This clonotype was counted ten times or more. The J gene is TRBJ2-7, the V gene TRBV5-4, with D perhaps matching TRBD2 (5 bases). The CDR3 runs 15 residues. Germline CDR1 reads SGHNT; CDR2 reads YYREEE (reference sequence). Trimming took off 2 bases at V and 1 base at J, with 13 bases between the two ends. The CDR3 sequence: CASSFGPRGSYEQYF. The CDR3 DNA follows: TGTGCCAGCAGCTTTGGTCCAAGAGGGTCCTACGAGCAGTACTTC.

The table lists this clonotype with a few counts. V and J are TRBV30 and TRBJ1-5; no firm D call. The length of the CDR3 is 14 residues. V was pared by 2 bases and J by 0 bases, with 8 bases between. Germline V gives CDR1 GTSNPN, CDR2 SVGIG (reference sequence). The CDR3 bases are TGTGCCTGGAGTCCCATGTATAGCAATCAGCCCCAGCATTTT. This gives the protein CAWSPMYSNQPQHF.

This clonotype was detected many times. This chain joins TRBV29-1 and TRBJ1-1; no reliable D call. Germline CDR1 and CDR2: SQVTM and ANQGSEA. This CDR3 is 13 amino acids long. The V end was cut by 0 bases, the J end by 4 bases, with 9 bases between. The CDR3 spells CSVEEGQSTEAFF. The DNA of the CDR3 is TGCAGCGTTGAAGAGGGCCAGAGCACTGAAGCTTTCTTT.

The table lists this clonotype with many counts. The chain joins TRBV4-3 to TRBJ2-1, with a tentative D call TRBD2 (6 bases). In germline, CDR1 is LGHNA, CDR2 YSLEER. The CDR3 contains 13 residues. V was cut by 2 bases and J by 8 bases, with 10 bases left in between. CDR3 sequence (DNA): TGCGCCAGCAGCCAATTAGCGGAGGATGAGCAGTTCTTC. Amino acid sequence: CASSQLAEDEQFF.

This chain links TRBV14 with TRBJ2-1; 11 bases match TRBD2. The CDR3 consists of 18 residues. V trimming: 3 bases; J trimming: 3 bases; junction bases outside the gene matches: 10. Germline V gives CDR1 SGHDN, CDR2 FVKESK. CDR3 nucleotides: TGTGCCAGCAGCCAGTCGGGAGTAGCGGGGGGGATCTACAATGAGCAGTTCTTC. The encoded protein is CASSQSGVAGGIYNEQFF.

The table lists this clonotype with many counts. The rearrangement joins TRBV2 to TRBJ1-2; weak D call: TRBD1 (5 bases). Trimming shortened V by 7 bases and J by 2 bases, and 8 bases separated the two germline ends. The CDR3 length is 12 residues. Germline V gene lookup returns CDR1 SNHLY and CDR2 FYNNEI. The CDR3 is CASTWDNYGYTF. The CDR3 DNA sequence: TGTGCCAGCACGTGGGACAACTATGGCTACACCTTC.

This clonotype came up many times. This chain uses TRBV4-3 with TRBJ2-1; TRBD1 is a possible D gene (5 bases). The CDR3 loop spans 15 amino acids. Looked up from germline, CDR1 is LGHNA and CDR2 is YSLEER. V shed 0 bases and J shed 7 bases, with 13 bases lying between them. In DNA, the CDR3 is TGCGCCAGCAGCCAAGATCGCAGGGTGGGGAATGAGCAGTTCTTC. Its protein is CASSQDRRVGNEQFF.

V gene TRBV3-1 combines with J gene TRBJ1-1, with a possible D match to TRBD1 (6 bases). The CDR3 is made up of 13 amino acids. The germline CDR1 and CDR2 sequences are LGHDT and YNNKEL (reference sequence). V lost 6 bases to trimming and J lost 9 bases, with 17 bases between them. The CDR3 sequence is CASSHRTAEKAFF. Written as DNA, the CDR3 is TGTGCCAGCAGTCATAGGACAGCAGAGAAAGCTTTCTTT. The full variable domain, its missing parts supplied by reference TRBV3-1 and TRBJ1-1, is DTAVSQTPKYLVTQMGNDKSIKCEQNLGHDTMYWYKQDSKKFLKIMFSYNNKELIINETVPNRFSPKSPDKAHLNLHINSLELGDSAVYFCASSHRTAEKAFFGQGTRLTVV.

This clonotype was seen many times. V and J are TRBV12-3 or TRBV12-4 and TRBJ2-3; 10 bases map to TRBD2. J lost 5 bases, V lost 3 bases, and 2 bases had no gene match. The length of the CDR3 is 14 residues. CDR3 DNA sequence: TGTGCCAGCAGTTTTAGCGGGGGGAAAGATACGCAGTATTTT. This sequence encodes CASSFSGGKDTQYF.

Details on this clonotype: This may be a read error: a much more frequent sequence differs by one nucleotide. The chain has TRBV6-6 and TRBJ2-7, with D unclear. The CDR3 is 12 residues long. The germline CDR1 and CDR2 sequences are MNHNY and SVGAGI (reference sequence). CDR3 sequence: CVSSYGPDEQYF. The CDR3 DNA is TGTGTCAGCAGTTACGGACCTGACGAGCAGTACTTC.

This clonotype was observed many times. CDR3 nucleotides: TGCGCCAGCAGCTTGGTTCGATTGGCGAACACTGAAGCTTTCTTT. This translates into CASSLVRLANTEAFF. V is TRBV5-1 and J is TRBJ1-1; D gene unclear. The CDR3 spans 15 residues. CDR1 and CDR2 (germline): SGHRS, YFSETQ. Trimming took 0 bases from V and 1 from J, leaving 10 bases between them. Looking up the rest from reference TRBV5-1 and TRBJ1-1 gives the full variable domain: KAGVTQTPRYLIKTRGQQVTLSCSPISGHRSVSWYQQTPGQGLQFLFEYFSETQRNKGNFPGRFSGRQFSNSRSEMNVSTLELGDSALYLCASSLVRLANTEAFFGQGTRLTVV.

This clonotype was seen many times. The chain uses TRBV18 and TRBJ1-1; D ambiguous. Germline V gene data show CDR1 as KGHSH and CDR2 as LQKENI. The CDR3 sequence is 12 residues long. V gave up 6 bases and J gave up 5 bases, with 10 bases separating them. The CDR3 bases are TGTGCCAGCTCTCGCCGGGCGACTGAAGCTTTCTTT. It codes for CASSRRATEAFF.

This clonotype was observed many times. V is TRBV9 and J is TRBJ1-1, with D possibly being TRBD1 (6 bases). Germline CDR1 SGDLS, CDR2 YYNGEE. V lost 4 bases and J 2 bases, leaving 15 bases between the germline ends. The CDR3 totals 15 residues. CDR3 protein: CASSRGGGPNTEAFF. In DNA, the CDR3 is TGTGCCAGCAGCAGAGGGGGGGGACCCAACACTGAAGCTTTCTTT. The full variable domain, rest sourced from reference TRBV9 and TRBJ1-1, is DSGVTQTPKHLITATGQRVTLRCSPRSGDLSVYWYQQSLDQGLQFLIQYYNGEERAKGNILERFSAQQFPDLHSELNLSSLELGDSALYFCASSRGGGPNTEAFFGQGTRLTVV.